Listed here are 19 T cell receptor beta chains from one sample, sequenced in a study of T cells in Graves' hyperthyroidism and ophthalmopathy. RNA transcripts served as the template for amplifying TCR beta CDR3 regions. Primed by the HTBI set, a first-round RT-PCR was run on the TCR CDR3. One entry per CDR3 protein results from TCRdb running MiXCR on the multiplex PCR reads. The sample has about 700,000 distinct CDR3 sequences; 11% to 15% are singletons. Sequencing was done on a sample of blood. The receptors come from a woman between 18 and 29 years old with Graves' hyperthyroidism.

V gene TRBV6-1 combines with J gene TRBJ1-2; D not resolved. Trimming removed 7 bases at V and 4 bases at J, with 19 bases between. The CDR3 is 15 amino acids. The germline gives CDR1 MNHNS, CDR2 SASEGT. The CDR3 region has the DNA TGTGCCAGCACCGAAATAGGTTCCGGTCGCTATGGCTACACCTTC. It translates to CASTEIGSGRYGYTF.

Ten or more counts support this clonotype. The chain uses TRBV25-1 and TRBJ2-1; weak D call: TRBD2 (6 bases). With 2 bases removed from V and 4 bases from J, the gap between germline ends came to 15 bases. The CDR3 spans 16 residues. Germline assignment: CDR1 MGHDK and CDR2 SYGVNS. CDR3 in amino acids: CASSEGIVEGYNEQFF. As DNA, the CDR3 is TGTGCCAGCAGTGAAGGTATAGTGGAGGGTTACAATGAGCAGTTCTTC.

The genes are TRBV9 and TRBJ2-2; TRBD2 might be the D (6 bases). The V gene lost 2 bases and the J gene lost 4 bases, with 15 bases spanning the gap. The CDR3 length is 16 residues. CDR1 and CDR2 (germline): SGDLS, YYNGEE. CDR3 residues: CASSVSSAPGTGELFF. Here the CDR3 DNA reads TGTGCCAGCAGCGTGTCTAGCGCCCCCGGCACCGGGGAGCTGTTTTTT.

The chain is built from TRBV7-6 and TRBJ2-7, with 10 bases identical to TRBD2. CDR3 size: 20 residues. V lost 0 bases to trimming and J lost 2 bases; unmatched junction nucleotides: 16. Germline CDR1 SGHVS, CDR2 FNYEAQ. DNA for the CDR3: TGTGCCAGCAGCTTAGCGACGGCCAGGGATTTAGCGGGAGGTACCTACGAGCAGTACTTC. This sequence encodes CASSLATARDLAGGTYEQYF.

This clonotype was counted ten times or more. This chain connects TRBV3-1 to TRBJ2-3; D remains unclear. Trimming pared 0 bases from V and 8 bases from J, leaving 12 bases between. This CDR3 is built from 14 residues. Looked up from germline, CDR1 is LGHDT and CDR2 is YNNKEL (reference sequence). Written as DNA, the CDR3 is TGTGCCAGCAGCCAAGATTTGGCTCCTAGTACGCAGTATTTT. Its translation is CASSQDLAPSTQYF.

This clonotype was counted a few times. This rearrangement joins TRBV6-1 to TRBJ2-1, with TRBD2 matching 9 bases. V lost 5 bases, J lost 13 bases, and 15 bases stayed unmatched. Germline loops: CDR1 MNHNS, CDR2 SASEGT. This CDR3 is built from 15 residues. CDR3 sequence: CASSFLVVLAGDQFF. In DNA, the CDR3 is TGTGCCAGCAGTTTCTTAGTAGTCTTAGCGGGAGATCAGTTCTTC.

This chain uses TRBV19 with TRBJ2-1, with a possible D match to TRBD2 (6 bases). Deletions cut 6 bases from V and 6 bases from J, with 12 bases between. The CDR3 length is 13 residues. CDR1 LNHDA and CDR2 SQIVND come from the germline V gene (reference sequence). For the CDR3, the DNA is TGTGCCAGTAGCGGGAGAAATGTCAATGAGCAGTTCTTC. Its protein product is CASSGRNVNEQFF.

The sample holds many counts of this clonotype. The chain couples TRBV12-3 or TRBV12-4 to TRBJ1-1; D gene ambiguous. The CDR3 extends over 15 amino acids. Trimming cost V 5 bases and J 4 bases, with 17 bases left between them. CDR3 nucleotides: TGTGCCAGCAGTGCTGAGTCCCCCCTGGGCACTGAAGCTTTCTTT. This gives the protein CASSAESPLGTEAFF.

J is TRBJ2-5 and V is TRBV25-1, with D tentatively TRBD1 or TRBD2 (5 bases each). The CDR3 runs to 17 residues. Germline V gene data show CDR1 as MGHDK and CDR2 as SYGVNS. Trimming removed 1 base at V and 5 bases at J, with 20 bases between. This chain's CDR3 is CASSESLGTTVQETQYF. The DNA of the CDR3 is TGTGCCAGCAGTGAATCTTTGGGGACGACAGTTCAGGAGACCCAGTACTTC.

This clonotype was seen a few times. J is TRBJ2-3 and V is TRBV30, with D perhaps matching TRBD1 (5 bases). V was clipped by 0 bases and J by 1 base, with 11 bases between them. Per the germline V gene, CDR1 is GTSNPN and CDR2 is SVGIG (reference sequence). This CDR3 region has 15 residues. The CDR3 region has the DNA TGTGCCTGGAGTGTACGCAGGGCCCGCACAGATACGCAGTATTTT. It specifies CAWSVRRARTDTQYF.

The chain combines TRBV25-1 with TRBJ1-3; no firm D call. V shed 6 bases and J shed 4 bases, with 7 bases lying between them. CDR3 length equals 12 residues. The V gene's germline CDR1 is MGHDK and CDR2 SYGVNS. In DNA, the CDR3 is TGTGCCAGCAGCGCTGGAGGAAACACCATATATTTT. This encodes CASSAGGNTIYF.

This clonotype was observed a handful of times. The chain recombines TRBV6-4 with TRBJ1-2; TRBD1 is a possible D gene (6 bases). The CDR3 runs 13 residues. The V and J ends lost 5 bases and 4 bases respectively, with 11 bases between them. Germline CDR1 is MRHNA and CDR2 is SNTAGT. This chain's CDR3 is CASSQGNGYGYTF. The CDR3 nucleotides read TGTGCCAGCAGTCAGGGGAACGGCTATGGCTACACCTTC.

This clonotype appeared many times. In nucleotides, the CDR3 is TGTGCCAGCAGCCAAGAGGGAATAGGGGGTTTCTACAATGAGCAGTTCTTC. Translating gives CASSQEGIGGFYNEQFF. The chain links TRBV3-1 to TRBJ2-1; tentatively, D is TRBD1 (6 bases). From germline, CDR1 is LGHDT and CDR2 YNNKEL (reference sequence). V was pared by 0 bases and J by 3 bases, with 15 bases between. The CDR3 runs to 17 residues.

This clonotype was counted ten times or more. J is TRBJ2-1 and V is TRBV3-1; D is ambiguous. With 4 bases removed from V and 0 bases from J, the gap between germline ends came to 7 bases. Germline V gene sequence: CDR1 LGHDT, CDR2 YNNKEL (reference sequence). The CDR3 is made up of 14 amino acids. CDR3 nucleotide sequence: TGTGCCAGCAGCCTCGACAACTCCTACAATGAGCAGTTCTTC. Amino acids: CASSLDNSYNEQFF.

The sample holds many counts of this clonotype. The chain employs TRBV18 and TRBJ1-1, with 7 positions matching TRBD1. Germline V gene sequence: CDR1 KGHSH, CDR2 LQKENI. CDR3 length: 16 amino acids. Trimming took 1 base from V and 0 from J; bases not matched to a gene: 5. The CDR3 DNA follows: TGTGCCAGCTCACCACGGGACAGAAAGATGAACACTGAAGCTTTCTTT. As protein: CASSPRDRKMNTEAFF.

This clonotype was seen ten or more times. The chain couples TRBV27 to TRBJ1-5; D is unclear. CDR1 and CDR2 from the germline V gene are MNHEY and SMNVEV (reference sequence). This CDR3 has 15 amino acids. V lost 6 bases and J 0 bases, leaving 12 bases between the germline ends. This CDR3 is CASSPTTYSNQPQHF. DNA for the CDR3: TGTGCCAGCAGCCCCACGACGTATAGCAATCAGCCCCAGCATTTT.

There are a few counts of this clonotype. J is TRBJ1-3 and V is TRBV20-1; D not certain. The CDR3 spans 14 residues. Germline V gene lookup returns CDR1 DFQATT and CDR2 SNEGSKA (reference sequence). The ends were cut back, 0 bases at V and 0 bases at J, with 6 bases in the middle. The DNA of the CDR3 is TGCAGTGCTAGAGATGTAGACTCTGGAAACACCATATATTTT. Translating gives CSARDVDSGNTIYF.

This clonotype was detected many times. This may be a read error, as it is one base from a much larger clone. CDR3 loop: CSARASGSSYNEQFF. The CDR3 DNA follows: TGCAGTGCTAGGGCTAGCGGGAGCTCCTACAATGAGCAGTTCTTC. The V and J genes are TRBV20-1 and TRBJ2-1; 10 bases are a match to TRBD2. This CDR3 is 15 amino acids long. CDR1 DFQATT and CDR2 SNEGSKA come from the germline V gene (reference sequence). Trimming took 3 bases from V and 0 from J; bases not matched to a gene: 2.

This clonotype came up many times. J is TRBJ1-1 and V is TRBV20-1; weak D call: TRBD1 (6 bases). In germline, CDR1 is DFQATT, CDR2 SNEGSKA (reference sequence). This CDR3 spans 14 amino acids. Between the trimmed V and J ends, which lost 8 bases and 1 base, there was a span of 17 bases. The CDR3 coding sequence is TGCAGTAAGGTAGGGACACGGCCGAACACTGAAGCTTTCTTT. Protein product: CSKVGTRPNTEAFF.